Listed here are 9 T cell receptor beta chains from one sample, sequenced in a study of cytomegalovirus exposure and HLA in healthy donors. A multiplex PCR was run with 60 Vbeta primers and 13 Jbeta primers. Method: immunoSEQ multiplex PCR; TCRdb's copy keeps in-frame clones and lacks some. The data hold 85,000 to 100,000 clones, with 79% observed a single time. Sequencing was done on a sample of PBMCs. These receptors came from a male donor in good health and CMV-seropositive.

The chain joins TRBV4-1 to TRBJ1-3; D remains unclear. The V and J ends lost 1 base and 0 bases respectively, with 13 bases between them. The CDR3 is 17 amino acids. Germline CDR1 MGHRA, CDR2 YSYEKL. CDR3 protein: CASSQGSTRFSGNTIYF. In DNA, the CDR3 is TGCGCCAGCAGCCAAGGTTCGACACGTTTCTCTGGAAACACCATATATTTT.

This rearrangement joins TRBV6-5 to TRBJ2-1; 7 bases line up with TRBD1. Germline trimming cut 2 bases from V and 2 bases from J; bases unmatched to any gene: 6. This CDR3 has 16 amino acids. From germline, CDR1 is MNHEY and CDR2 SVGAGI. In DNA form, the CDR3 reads TGTGCCAGCAGTTACACCACTGGGACAGCCTACAATGAGCAGTTCTTC. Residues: CASSYTTGTAYNEQFF.

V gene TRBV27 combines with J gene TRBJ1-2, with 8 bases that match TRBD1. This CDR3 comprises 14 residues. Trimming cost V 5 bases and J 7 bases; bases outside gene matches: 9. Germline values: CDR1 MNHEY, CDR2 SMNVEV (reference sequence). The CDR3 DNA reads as TGTGCCAGCAGTCCAGGGGGCGGAGTAGGTGGCTACACCTTC. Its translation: CASSPGGGVGGYTF.

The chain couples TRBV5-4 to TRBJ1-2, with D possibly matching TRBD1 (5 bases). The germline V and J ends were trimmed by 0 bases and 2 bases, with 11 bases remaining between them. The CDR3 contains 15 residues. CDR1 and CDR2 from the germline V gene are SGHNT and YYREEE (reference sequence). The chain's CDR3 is CASSLVGRINYGYTF. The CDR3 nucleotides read TGTGCCAGCAGCTTGGTGGGGCGGATAAACTATGGCTACACCTTC.

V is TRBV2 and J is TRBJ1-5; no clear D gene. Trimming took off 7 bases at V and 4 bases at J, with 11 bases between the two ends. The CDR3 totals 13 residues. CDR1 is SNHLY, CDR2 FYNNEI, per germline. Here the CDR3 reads CASNRYGNQPQHF. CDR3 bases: TGTGCCAGCAATCGGTATGGTAATCAGCCCCAGCATTTT.

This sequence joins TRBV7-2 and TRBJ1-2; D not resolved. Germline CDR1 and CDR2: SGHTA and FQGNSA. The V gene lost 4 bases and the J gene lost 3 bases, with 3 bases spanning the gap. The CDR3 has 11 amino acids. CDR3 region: CASSSYYGYTF. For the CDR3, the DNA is TGTGCCAGCAGCTCCTACTATGGCTACACCTTC.

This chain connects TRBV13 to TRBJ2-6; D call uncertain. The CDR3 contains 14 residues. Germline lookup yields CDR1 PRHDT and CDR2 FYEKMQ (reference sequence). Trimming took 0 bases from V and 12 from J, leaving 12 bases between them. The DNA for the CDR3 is TGTGCCAGCAGCTTAGGGGCGGTCGTGGGCGTCCTGACTTTC. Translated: CASSLGAVVGVLTF.

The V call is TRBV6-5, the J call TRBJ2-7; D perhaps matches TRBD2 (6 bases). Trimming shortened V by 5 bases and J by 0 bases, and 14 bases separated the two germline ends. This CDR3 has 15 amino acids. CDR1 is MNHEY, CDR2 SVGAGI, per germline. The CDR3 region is CASSGRGAGSYEQYF. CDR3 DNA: TGTGCCAGCAGTGGGCGGGGCGCCGGCTCCTACGAGCAGTACTTC.

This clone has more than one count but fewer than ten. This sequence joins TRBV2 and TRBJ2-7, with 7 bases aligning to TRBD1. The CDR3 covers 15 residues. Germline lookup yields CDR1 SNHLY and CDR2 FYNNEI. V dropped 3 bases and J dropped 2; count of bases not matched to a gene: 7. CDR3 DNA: TGTGCCAGCAGTGATGGGGACAGTATCCCCTACGAGCAGTACTTC. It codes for CASSDGDSIPYEQYF.